The 21 T cell receptor beta chains below were found in one sample sequenced in a study of cytomegalovirus exposure and HLA in healthy donors. The PCR made use of 60 Vbeta and 13 Jbeta primers. TCRdb's copy holds only in-frame clones and misses some; the assay was immunoSEQ multiplex PCR. This sample contains some 150,000 clones. The specimen was PBMCs. Source of these receptors: a woman in her late teens or twenties in good health and CMV-seronegative.

The rearrangement uses TRBV4-3 and TRBJ1-4; weak D call: TRBD1 (6 bases). The CDR3 runs 16 residues. The V gene's germline CDR1 is LGHNA and CDR2 YSLEER. Trimming took 4 bases from V and 3 from J, leaving 15 bases between them. The CDR3 region is CASSRVRGIPNEKLFF. The CDR3 bases are TGCGCCAGCAGCCGAGTAAGGGGGATACCTAATGAAAAACTGTTTTTT.

The chain employs TRBV6-6 and TRBJ1-1, with 10 bases aligning to TRBD1. This CDR3 region has 13 residues. V shed 2 bases, J shed 7 bases, and the junction held 1 base outside the gene matches. Germline V lookup: CDR1 MNHNY, CDR2 SVGAGI (reference sequence). The chain's CDR3 is CASSYGTGVEAFF. CDR3 coding DNA: TGTGCCAGCAGTTACGGGACAGGGGTTGAAGCTTTCTTT.

This chain connects TRBV19 to TRBJ2-3, with 10 bases that match TRBD1. V dropped 11 bases and J dropped 2; count of bases not matched to a gene: 10. The CDR3 is 15 residues long. The germline gives CDR1 LNHDA, CDR2 SQIVND (reference sequence). The CDR3 nucleotides are TGTGCCGGAAGTCGGGACAGGGGTTTCACAGATACGCAGTATTTT. Its protein is CAGSRDRGFTDTQYF.

This sequence joins TRBV7-9 and TRBJ1-2; D perhaps matches TRBD1 (6 bases). The germline gives CDR1 SEHNR, CDR2 FQNEAQ (reference sequence). V gave up 3 bases and J gave up 4 bases, with 9 bases separating them. The CDR3 sequence is 13 residues long. The CDR3 DNA follows: TGTGCCAGCAGCTTCACAGGGTTCTATGGCTACACCTTC. It encodes CASSFTGFYGYTF.

Comments on this clone: Other DNA sequences in this sample translate to the same CDR3. V and J are TRBV7-3 and TRBJ2-2; TRBD2 matches at 11 bases. J was trimmed by 2 bases and V by 5 bases; bases with no gene match: 7. The length of the CDR3 is 17 residues. From germline, CDR1 is SGHTA and CDR2 FQGTGA. In nucleotides, the CDR3 is TGTGCCAGCAGCGAAACCGGGACTAGCGGTAACACCGGGGAGCTGTTTTTT. This sequence encodes CASSETGTSGNTGELFF.

The rearrangement joins TRBV7-2 to TRBJ1-3; D unclear. Between the trimmed V and J ends, which lost 1 base and 1 base, there was a span of 8 bases. The CDR3 length is 15 residues. CDR1 SGHTA and CDR2 FQGNSA come from the germline V gene. The CDR3 nucleotides read TGTGCCAGCAGCTTAGGAAGAGGGTCTGGAAACACCATATATTTT. This gives the protein CASSLGRGSGNTIYF.

The chain carries TRBV27 and TRBJ2-1; TRBD2 agrees at 8 bases. Germline loops: CDR1 MNHEY, CDR2 SMNVEV (reference sequence). The CDR3 totals 16 residues. J lost 12 bases, V lost 7 bases, and 20 bases had no gene match. As DNA, the CDR3 is TGTGCCAGCACTCCCTCGGGCGGGGGGCGCTTTTTTGGGCAGTTCTTC. Amino acids: CASTPSGGGRFFGQFF.

The rearrangement links TRBV9 to TRBJ2-1, with 13 bases matching TRBD2. This CDR3 spans 18 amino acids. CDR1 is SGDLS and CDR2 is YYNGEE in the germline V gene. The trim removed 4 bases at V and 12 bases at J, leaving 19 bases unmatched. CDR3 bases: TGTGCCAGCAGCCCCGCGGGCGACCCGGGACTAGCGGGATTCCCGCAGTTCTTC. Amino acid sequence: CASSPAGDPGLAGFPQFF. The whole variable domain, filled in from reference TRBV9 and TRBJ2-1, reads DSGVTQTPKHLITATGQRVTLRCSPRSGDLSVYWYQQSLDQGLQFLIQYYNGEERAKGNILERFSAQQFPDLHSELNLSSLELGDSALYFCASSPAGDPGLAGFPQFFGPGTRLTVL.

V usage is TRBV6-5 and J usage is TRBJ2-1; the D gene is possibly TRBD1 (6 bases). Trimming removed 6 bases from V and 8 bases from J, with 17 bases in between. The germline CDR1 and CDR2 sequences are MNHEY and SVGAGI. The CDR3 is 14 amino acids. CDR3 region: CASRWDTGLDEQFF. CDR3 sequence (DNA): TGTGCCAGCAGGTGGGACACCGGATTAGATGAGCAGTTCTTC.

The CDR3 here is CASSTDGQGGYGYTF. The CDR3 region has the DNA TGTGCCAGTAGTACGGACGGACAGGGAGGATATGGCTACACCTTC. The rearrangement joins TRBV19 to TRBJ1-2, with 8 bases aligning to TRBD1. J was trimmed by 5 bases and V by 4 bases; bases with no gene match: 9. Germline CDR1 LNHDA, CDR2 SQIVND (reference sequence). The CDR3 contains 15 residues.

The chain joins TRBV5-1 to TRBJ2-1; 8 bases fit TRBD2. This CDR3 is built from 17 residues. V gave up 0 bases and J gave up 4 bases; unmatched junction bases: 9. The V gene's germline CDR1 is SGHRS and CDR2 YFSETQ. The CDR3 here is CASSLGGLTGGYNEQFF. The CDR3 bases are TGCGCCAGCAGCTTGGGCGGTTTGACGGGAGGGTACAATGAGCAGTTCTTC.

The V call is TRBV4-2, the J call TRBJ2-3, with TRBD1 matching over 8 bases. The CDR3 runs 16 residues. CDR1 is LGHNA and CDR2 is YNFKEQ in the germline V gene. Losses at the gene ends were 4 bases for V and 2 bases for J; bases not matched to a gene: 8. CDR3: CASSPWGQGATDTQYF. CDR3 DNA: TGTGCCAGCAGCCCCTGGGGGCAGGGGGCCACAGATACGCAGTATTTT.

The rearrangement links TRBV5-1 to TRBJ1-1; D unresolved. Germline V lookup: CDR1 SGHRS, CDR2 YFSETQ. This CDR3 has 13 residues. Trimming pared 2 bases from V and 1 base from J, leaving 6 bases between. The CDR3 reads CASSFTRNTEAFF. The CDR3 coding sequence is TGCGCCAGCAGCTTTACTCGGAACACTGAAGCTTTCTTT.

The chain carries TRBV19 and TRBJ1-2; D is undetermined. CDR3 size: 12 residues. The germline V gene encodes CDR1 LNHDA and CDR2 SQIVND (reference sequence). Trimming took 6 bases from V and 7 from J, leaving 12 bases between them. CDR3 residues: CASSRGRFGYTF. In DNA, the CDR3 is TGTGCCAGTAGCCGAGGGAGATTTGGCTACACCTTC.

The J gene is TRBJ2-7, the V gene TRBV5-4, with 7 bases fitting TRBD2. The germline CDR1 and CDR2 sequences are SGHNT and YYREEE (reference sequence). With 7 bases clipped from V and 7 bases from J, the junction kept 5 bases outside the gene matches. There are 11 residues in the CDR3. For the CDR3, the DNA is TGTGCCAGCGGGAGGGCAGAAGAGCAGTACGTC. The encoded protein is CASGRAEEQYV.

This chain uses TRBV10-3 with TRBJ2-6; 11 nucleotides line up with TRBD2. CDR3 size: 19 residues. Trimming took 2 bases from V and 2 from J; bases not matched to a gene: 8. The germline CDR1 and CDR2 sequences are ENHRY and SYGVKD. The chain's CDR3 is CAISEPPSGRHTGANVLTF. The CDR3 bases are TGTGCCATCAGTGAGCCGCCTAGCGGGAGGCACACTGGGGCCAACGTCCTGACTTTC.

The V call is TRBV28, the J call TRBJ2-7; 11 bases agree with TRBD1. The CDR3 has 17 amino acids. The V and J ends lost 4 bases and 1 base, in that order; junction bases with no gene match: 9. Germline V gene data show CDR1 as MDHEN and CDR2 as SYDVKM. CDR3 in DNA: TGTGCCAGCAGTTCAATAGGAGGGACAGGGGGATCCTACGAGCAGTACGTC. This gives the protein CASSSIGGTGGSYEQYV.

The rearrangement joins TRBV7-3 to TRBJ2-5, with 8 bases aligning to TRBD1. The CDR3 contains 15 residues. Germline V lookup: CDR1 SGHTA, CDR2 FQGTGA. The trim removed 5 bases at V and 0 bases at J, leaving 5 bases unmatched. CDR3 in DNA: TGTGCCAGCAGCGGGGCGGACAGGGACCAAGAGACCCAGTACTTC. This sequence encodes CASSGADRDQETQYF.

This chain uses TRBV5-1 with TRBJ2-1; 10 bases align to TRBD2. This CDR3 spans 16 amino acids. V shed 0 bases, J shed 6 bases, and the junction held 6 bases outside the gene matches. From germline, CDR1 is SGHRS and CDR2 YFSETQ. In nucleotides, the CDR3 is TGCGCCAGCAGCTTGGTTTCGGGACTAGCGACCAATGAGCAGTTCTTC. It is translated as CASSLVSGLATNEQFF.

This chain links TRBV29-1 with TRBJ1-2, with D perhaps matching TRBD1 (6 bases). The CDR3 extends over 13 amino acids. Looked up from germline, CDR1 is SQVTM and CDR2 is ANQGSEA. V was clipped by 2 bases and J by 3 bases, with 10 bases between them. This CDR3 is CSVESGADYGYTF. The CDR3 nucleotides are TGCAGCGTTGAATCAGGGGCGGACTATGGCTACACCTTC.

The chain recombines TRBV5-4 with TRBJ1-2; TRBD1 is a possible D gene (6 bases). The germline V and J ends were trimmed by 0 bases and 8 bases, with 11 bases remaining between them. This CDR3 region has 13 residues. Germline CDR1 SGHNT, CDR2 YYREEE (reference sequence). The CDR3 nucleotides read TGTGCCAGCAGCTTGGAGCAGGGGCGGGGCTACACCTTC. Amino acid sequence: CASSLEQGRGYTF.